This TCR beta chain was found in a study of identical twins. Overall study findings and caveats: With monozygotic twins, out-of-frame TCR alpha sharing exceeded what models estimated. Partly confounded zero-insertion analyses could result from invariant MAIT and iNKT cells.

V lost 2 bases to trimming and J lost 7 bases; unmatched junction nucleotides: 6. Germline-derived CDR1 and CDR2 are MNHEY and SVGAGI. The CDR3 runs to 15 residues. Addition of a universal primer site occurred through template switching, and cDNA carried unique molecular identifiers. TCRdb passed the 5' RACE reads through MiXCR, listing each CDR3 protein once. The profile covers about 480,000 distinct CDR3 sequences, with 13% to 15% appearing a single time and around 0.52% taken by the ten largest. A remark on this clonotype: Its cognate antigen is unknown.

The same data also contributed to another study, on yellow fever vaccine responses in identical twins.

This TCR derives from a woman between 18 and 29 years old in good health. Input material: CD4+ T cells sorted from blood. The V and J genes are TRBV6-5 and TRBJ2-1; 9 nucleotides line up with TRBD2. The CDR3 sequence: CASSYAGGLGNEQFF. CDR3 DNA: TGTGCCAGCAGTTACGCGGGGGGGCTTGGGAATGAGCAGTTCTTC.